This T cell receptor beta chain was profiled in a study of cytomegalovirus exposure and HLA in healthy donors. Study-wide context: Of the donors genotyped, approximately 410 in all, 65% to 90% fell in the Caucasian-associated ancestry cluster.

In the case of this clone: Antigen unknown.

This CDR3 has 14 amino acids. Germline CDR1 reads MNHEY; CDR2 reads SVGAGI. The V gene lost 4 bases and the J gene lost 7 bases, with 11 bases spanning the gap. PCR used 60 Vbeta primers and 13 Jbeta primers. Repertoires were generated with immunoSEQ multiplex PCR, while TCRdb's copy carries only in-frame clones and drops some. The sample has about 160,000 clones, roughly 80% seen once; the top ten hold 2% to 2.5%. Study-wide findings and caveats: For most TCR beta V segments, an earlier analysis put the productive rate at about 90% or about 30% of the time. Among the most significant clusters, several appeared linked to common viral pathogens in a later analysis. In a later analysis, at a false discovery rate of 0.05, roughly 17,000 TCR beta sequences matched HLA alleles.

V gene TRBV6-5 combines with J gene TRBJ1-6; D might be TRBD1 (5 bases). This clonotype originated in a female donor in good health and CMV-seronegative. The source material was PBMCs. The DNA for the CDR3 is TGTGCCAGCAGTTCCCCGGGGGAAAATTCACCCCTCCACTTT. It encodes CASSSPGENSPLHF.